The 18 T cell receptor beta chains listed next were all sequenced from one sample in a study of CD8+ T cells in alopecia areata. RNA extraction was followed by reverse transcription into cDNA, which acted as the sequencing template. Method: immunoSEQ multiplex PCR; TCRdb's copy keeps in-frame clones and lacks some. Of under 70,000 clones listed, around 96% are singletons. Source: CD8+ T cells sorted from blood, taken at week 0. These receptors were obtained from a human donor with alopecia areata.

This chain joins TRBV29-1 and TRBJ1-1; TRBD1 matches 7 bases. CDR3 size: 13 residues. Per the germline V gene, CDR1 is SQVTM and CDR2 is ANQGSEA. Trimming cost V 7 bases and J 6 bases; bases outside gene matches: 11. CDR3 sequence: CSAPLQGGPEAFF. CDR3 DNA sequence: TGCAGCGCCCCCCTCCAGGGGGGACCTGAAGCTTTCTTT.

This sequence joins TRBV27 and TRBJ2-1; 7 bases agree with TRBD1. Germline CDR1 and CDR2: MNHEY and SMNVEV (reference sequence). This CDR3 spans 14 amino acids. V trimming: 6 bases; J trimming: 4 bases; junction bases outside the gene matches: 6. The CDR3 loop is CASSRLGQYNEQFF. CDR3 in DNA: TGTGCCAGCAGCAGGCTGGGACAGTACAATGAGCAGTTCTTC.

The V gene is TRBV4-1, the J gene TRBJ1-2; D gene uncertain. V lost 1 base and J lost 6, with 12 bases in between. CDR1 is MGHRA, CDR2 YSYEKL, per germline. This CDR3 is built from 14 residues. The CDR3 here is CASSQVGRADGYTF. Written as DNA, the CDR3 is TGCGCCAGCAGCCAAGTTGGGCGAGCCGATGGCTACACCTTC.

Comments on this clone: The junction differs from germline at one of its ends, possibly a read error. The V gene is TRBV7-2, the J gene TRBJ2-2; perhaps D is TRBD1 or TRBD2 (5 bases each). This CDR3 is 13 amino acids long. Germline CDR1 is SGHTA and CDR2 is FQGNSA. The CDR3 is CASTDRGTVELFF. The CDR3 bases are TGTGCCAGTACTGATCGAGGGACCGTGGAGCTGTTTTTT.

The V and J genes are TRBV6-5 and TRBJ2-3; TRBD2 matches 7 bases. The germline V gene encodes CDR1 MNHEY and CDR2 SVGAGI. The trim removed 2 bases at V and 1 base at J, leaving 3 bases unmatched. The CDR3 length is 15 residues. The CDR3: CASSYGGVGTDTQYF. DNA for the CDR3: TGTGCCAGCAGTTACGGGGGGGTTGGCACAGATACGCAGTATTTT.

This chain uses TRBV4-3 with TRBJ2-7; 8 nucleotides line up with TRBD1. V lost 2 bases and J lost 3; bases outside the gene matches: 3. This CDR3 has 14 residues. CDR1 and CDR2 (germline): LGHNA, YSLEER. CDR3: CASSQSTGGYEQYF. The CDR3 coding sequence is TGCGCCAGCAGCCAATCCACAGGGGGCTACGAGCAGTACTTC.

DNA for the CDR3: TGTGCCAGCAGTATCCTCGGGACAGGGAATATCAACAATGAGCAGTTCTTC. Translated, it gives CASSILGTGNINNEQFF. The chain is built from TRBV27 and TRBJ2-1, with 9 bases matching TRBD1. Trimming cost V 5 bases and J 5 bases; bases outside gene matches: 13. The germline gives CDR1 MNHEY, CDR2 SMNVEV (reference sequence). The CDR3 contains 17 residues.

The V gene is TRBV2, the J gene TRBJ1-1; TRBD1 matches at 7 bases. Germline V gives CDR1 SNHLY, CDR2 FYNNEI. J lost 10 bases, V lost 10 bases, and 18 bases had no gene match. The CDR3 spans 14 residues. The CDR3 nucleotides are TGTGCCATGTCCTCCGCTCGACAGGGAGGGGGAGCTTTCTTT. Protein sequence: CAMSSARQGGGAFF. The complete variable domain, with remaining parts taken from reference TRBV2 and TRBJ1-1, reads EPEVTQTPSHQVTQMGQEVILRCVPISNHLYFYWYRQILGQKVEFLVSFYNNEISEKSEIFDDQFSVERPDGSNFTLKIRSTKLEDSAMYFCAMSSARQGGGAFFGQGTRLTVV.

The chain joins TRBV4-1 to TRBJ2-7; 13 bases line up with TRBD2. The CDR3 spans 16 residues. V dropped 4 bases and J dropped 3; count of bases not matched to a gene: 6. CDR1 is MGHRA, CDR2 YSYEKL, per germline. CDR3 sequence: CASSPRTSGGIYEQYF. In nucleotides, the CDR3 is TGCGCCAGCAGCCCCAGGACTAGCGGGGGAATCTACGAGCAGTACTTC.

The chain joins TRBV2 to TRBJ2-7, with D perhaps TRBD2 (6 bases). Per the germline V gene, CDR1 is SNHLY and CDR2 is FYNNEI. V was cut by 7 bases and J by 3 bases, with 19 bases left in between. This CDR3 region has 15 residues. DNA of the CDR3: TGTGCCAGCATCCCGGCGGCGGGGAGGTACTACGAGCAGTACTTC. This encodes CASIPAAGRYYEQYF.

The chain uses TRBV5-1 and TRBJ2-7; 7 positions agree with TRBD1. CDR1 and CDR2 (germline): SGHRS, YFSETQ. This CDR3 spans 15 amino acids. Trimming cost V 0 bases and J 2 bases; bases outside gene matches: 5. The CDR3 protein is CASSLAQGLAYEQYF. CDR3 bases: TGCGCCAGCAGCTTGGCACAGGGGCTGGCCTACGAGCAGTACTTC.

This clone was detected once. This chain uses TRBV4-1 with TRBJ1-5, with 7 bases identical to TRBD1. CDR1 and CDR2 from the germline V gene are MGHRA and YSYEKL. The CDR3 consists of 17 residues. J was trimmed by 4 bases and V by 0 bases; bases with no gene match: 9. CDR3 nucleotides: TGCGCCAGCAGCCAAGATGGGGGGACAGACCTTAATCAGCCCCAGCATTTT. Amino acids: CASSQDGGTDLNQPQHF.

CDR3 protein: CASSPVGRHRGNQPQHF. The CDR3 nucleotides read TGCGCCAGCAGTCCTGTGGGAAGACACAGGGGCAATCAGCCCCAGCATTTT. The V call is TRBV23-1, the J call TRBJ1-5, with D tentatively TRBD1 (6 bases). TRBV23-1 is filed as an ORF, its function uncertain. CDR3 size: 17 residues. The V end was cut by 4 bases, the J end by 2 bases, with 18 bases between.

This chain links TRBV29-1 with TRBJ1-1, with D unclear. The CDR3 sequence is 14 residues long. Germline values: CDR1 SQVTM, CDR2 ANQGSEA. Trimming took off 4 bases at V and 4 bases at J, with 16 bases between the two ends. In DNA, the CDR3 is TGCAGCGTTGGCGTCGGGCGCGAGGGCACTGAAGCTTTCTTT. The encoded protein is CSVGVGREGTEAFF. The full variable domain, its missing parts supplied by reference TRBV29-1 and TRBJ1-1, is SAVISQKPSRDICQRGTSLTIQCQVDSQVTMMFWYRQQPGQSLTLIATANQGSEATYESGFVIDKFPISRPNLTFSTLTVSNMSPEDSSIYLCSVGVGREGTEAFFGQGTRLTVV.

In the case of this clone: One end of the junction does not line up with germline, which may come from a read error. V gene TRBV4-2 combines with J gene TRBJ2-1, with D perhaps being TRBD1 or TRBD2 (5 bases each). The CDR3 sequence is 15 residues long. From germline, CDR1 is LGHNA and CDR2 YNFKEQ. CDR3 in DNA: TGTGCCAGCGGCCAACCGGGCATTCCAGGGAGTGAGCAGTTCTTC. Protein product: CASGQPGIPGSEQFF.

The V gene is TRBV6-6, the J gene TRBJ2-2; no clear D gene. The length of the CDR3 is 11 residues. Germline assignment: CDR1 MNHNY and CDR2 SVGAGI (reference sequence). Trimming stripped 2 bases from V and 7 bases from J, with 2 bases between. The CDR3 nucleotides are TGTGCCAGCAGTTACGGCGGGGAGCTGTTTTTT. Translated: CASSYGGELFF.

About this clone itself: This sample also contains other DNA sequences that code for the same CDR3. The chain recombines TRBV4-1 with TRBJ2-7; D gene uncertain. Trimming stripped 1 base from V and 5 bases from J, with 6 bases between. The CDR3 length is 12 residues. Germline V CDR1 and CDR2: MGHRA, YSYEKL. The CDR3 sequence is CASSQAGDEQYF. Here the CDR3 DNA reads TGCGCCAGCAGCCAAGCCGGAGACGAGCAGTACTTC.

The gene calls are TRBV10-3 and TRBJ2-6; 7 bases fit TRBD1. J gave up 0 bases and V 6 bases, and 8 bases lay outside the gene matches. The CDR3 loop spans 17 amino acids. Germline CDR1 reads ENHRY; CDR2 reads SYGVKD. The CDR3 here is CAIRRTGTNSGANVLTF. The CDR3 DNA reads as TGTGCCATCAGACGGACAGGTACCAACTCTGGGGCCAACGTCCTGACTTTC.